This record concerns one T cell receptor beta chain sequence. The data stem from a study of control samples from healthy donors and cancer patients. The CDR3 has 14 residues. Trimming pared 9 bases from V and 3 bases from J, leaving 15 bases between. Germline-derived CDR1 and CDR2 are LNHDA and SQIVND (reference sequence). The table came from immunoSEQ multiplex PCR; TCRdb's copy has only in-frame clones and leaves some out. This table has 200,000 or so clones, 91% appearing once. The sequence was collected from a man in his thirties or forties in good health. Source material: blood. This chain connects TRBV19 to TRBJ1-5; D is ambiguous. DNA of the CDR3: TGTGCCAGCACTATCTCACAAGACAATCAGCCCCAGCATTTT. Its translation is CASTISQDNQPQHF.